This record concerns one T cell receptor beta chain sequence. The sample belongs to a study of blood T cell repertoires in COVID-19. Study background: The United States, Italy and Spain were the sources of the acute and convalescent COVID-19 samples. PBMCs, B-cell-depleted T cells, or T cells provided the cDNA or gDNA that made up the material.

Germline V gene sequence: CDR1 GTSNPN, CDR2 SVGIG (reference sequence). V gave up 4 bases and J gave up 7 bases; unmatched junction bases: 9. The CDR3 extends over 13 amino acids. Original processing notes: Quantification of nucleated cells was approximated via reference gene primer amplification. TCRdb's table, derived via immunoSEQ multiplex PCR, lists solely in-frame clones and lacks some. V and J calls and clone size are given by that table; D and trimming were obtained from the DNA. The sample consists of about 80,000 clones, 70% to 80% of them appearing once. Sequenced: peripheral blood. The chain links TRBV30 to TRBJ1-1; 7 bases line up with TRBD1. The origin of this receptor is a man between 65 and 80 years old with active or convalescent COVID-19. The CDR3 sequence: CAWTHRGSSEAFF. CDR3 nucleotide sequence: TGTGCCTGGACACACAGGGGAAGTAGTGAAGCTTTCTTT.